The source of this T cell receptor beta chain is a study of CXCR3-negative and CXCR3-positive naive CD8 T cells. Each CD8+ T cell subset was flow-sorted in triplicate. Every sort contained 300,000 cells. Naive CD8+ T cells showed CD45RO-CCR7+CD27+CD95-. Whole-study results and caveats: For naive cells, CXCR3-negative and CXCR3-positive subsets had similar TRBV-TRBJ usage; for memory cells, usage differed. CXCR3-expressing naive cells carried TRB CDR3s more hydrophobic than those of CXCR3-negative naive cells.

The CDR3 has 13 residues. CDR1 is SQVTM, CDR2 ANQGSEA, per germline. The method, 5' RACE with UMI labels, was used to prepare the TRB cDNA libraries. Reanalyzing the 5' RACE reads, TCRdb keeps one entry per CDR3 protein, without DNA. The sample shows about 63,000 distinct CDR3 sequences, and around 4.8% sits with its ten largest clones. Notes on this clonotype: Its matching antigen is unknown.

The sequencing input was naive CXCR3+ CD8+ T cells from blood. Stated subset: CD45RO-CCR7+CD27+CD95- naive CD8+ T cells expressing CXCR3 (TNR3+). This chain connects TRBV29-1 to TRBJ2-7; TCRdb selects TRBD1, and the lack of DNA leaves this call unchecked. The clonotype was recovered from a human donor in good health. Some clones in this sample may be carry-over from other donors' samples. The CDR3 sequence is CSVQTGYPYEQYF.